Listed below are T cell receptor beta chains from one sample, sequenced in a study of identical twins. TCRdb re-called the 5' RACE reads through MiXCR, storing one row per CDR3 protein. Here the sample spans some 790,000 distinct CDR3 sequences, 18% being singletons. These data were likewise used in another study, on T cells expressing NK-cell markers.

What was sequenced was PBMCs. The receptors stem from a woman aged 18-29 years in good health. The CDR3 runs from the conserved cysteine through the conserved F or W. Each record gives: V gene, D gene, clone size, J gene, CDR3 protein, CDR3 DNA. A D gene is named only where the DNA matches it firmly. Part of the rows lack a size; the others show once, few, many or a class for expanded clones.

>TRBV29-1|-|few|TRBJ2-3
CSVALTTDTQYF
TGCAGCGTTGCCCTGACCACAGATACGCAGTATTTT
>TRBV6-4|-|-|TRBJ2-1
CASSVTPYNEQFF
TGTGCCAGCAGTGTAACTCCGTACAATGAGCAGTTCTTC
>TRBV9|-|many|TRBJ1-6
CASSVDARSPLHF
TGTGCCAGCAGCGTAGATGCGCGGTCACCCCTCCACTTT
>TRBV7-2|-|few|TRBJ1-2
CASSPKTGGGMGGYTF
TGTGCCAGCAGCCCGAAAACTGGAGGGGGGATGGGTGGCTACACCTTC
>TRBV12-3/TRBV12-4|-|many|TRBJ2-5
CASSPPLGAANQETQYF
TGTGCCAGCAGTCCTCCCCTAGGAGCGGCCAATCAAGAGACCCAGTACTTC
>TRBV11-2|-|-|TRBJ2-3
CASSIVGPFTDTQYF
TGTGCCAGCAGCATAGTCGGACCCTTCACAGATACGCAGTATTTT
>TRBV6-6|-|-|TRBJ1-1
CASVQTNTEAFF
TGTGCCAGCGTCCAGACGAACACTGAAGCTTTCTTT
>TRBV12-3/TRBV12-4|-|-|TRBJ2-3
CASSVVGRDTQYF
TGTGCCAGCAGCGTGGTGGGGCGAGATACGCAGTATTTT
>TRBV7-9|-|-|TRBJ2-1
CASSTGYFSYNEQFF
TGTGCCAGCAGCACCGGATACTTCTCCTACAATGAGCAGTTCTTC
>TRBV5-1|-|few|TRBJ1-2
CASSLPTRGGYTF
TGCGCCAGCAGCTTGCCAACACGCGGAGGCTACACCTTC
>TRBV12-3/TRBV12-4|-|many|TRBJ2-2
CASSSRATGELFF
TGTGCCAGCAGTTCTCGGGCCACCGGGGAGCTGTTTTTT
>TRBV27|TRBD2|-|TRBJ2-1
CASSRLAGLASSEQFF
TGTGCCAGCAGCCGTCTCGCGGGACTAGCATCTAGTGAGCAGTTCTTC
>TRBV5-1|TRBD2|-|TRBJ2-1
CASSPGGGPYNEQFF
TGCGCCAGCAGCCCCGGGGGGGGTCCCTACAATGAGCAGTTCTTC
>TRBV12-3/TRBV12-4|-|many|TRBJ1-3
CASSPLRNTIYF
TGTGCCAGCAGCCCGTTGAGAAACACCATATATTTT
>TRBV7-6|-|few|TRBJ1-4
CASSLGSASKEKLFF
TGTGCCAGCAGCTTGGGGTCTGCGAGTAAGGAAAAACTGTTTTTT
>TRBV19|TRBD1|few|TRBJ2-7
CASRDHGTGVHEQYF
TGTGCCAGTAGGGACCACGGGACAGGGGTCCACGAGCAGTACTTC
>TRBV15|-|few|TRBJ2-7
CATSRTVAAYEQYF
TGTGCCACCAGCAGAACGGTCGCCGCCTACGAGCAGTACTTC
>TRBV20-1|TRBD2|few|TRBJ2-3
CSAVRLAGDTDTQYF
TGCAGTGCCGTCCGACTAGCGGGGGATACAGATACGCAGTATTTT
>TRBV10-3|-|-|TRBJ1-5
CAISESRGTQPQHF
TGTGCCATCAGTGAGTCACGGGGAACTCAGCCCCAGCATTTT
>TRBV28|-|few|TRBJ1-2
CASSPITTGGYTF
TGTGCCAGCAGTCCCATAACCACCGGGGGCTACACCTTC
>TRBV5-1|-|-|TRBJ2-1
CASSPLSINEQFF
TGCGCCAGCAGCCCATTATCTATCAATGAGCAGTTCTTC
>TRBV12-3/TRBV12-4|TRBD1|-|TRBJ2-1
CASTVPGQGRNEQFF
TGTGCCAGCACCGTCCCGGGACAGGGTAGGAATGAGCAGTTCTTC
>TRBV12-3/TRBV12-4|-|-|TRBJ2-2
CASSLPGAAGELFF
TGTGCCAGCAGTTTACCGGGGGCGGCCGGGGAGCTGTTTTTT
>TRBV13|-|few|TRBJ2-7
CASSSQGGDTIYEQYF
TGTGCCAGCAGCTCACAGGGTGGGGATACTATCTACGAGCAGTACTTC
>TRBV5-1|TRBD2|few|TRBJ2-1
CASSFLAGGPGNEQFF
TGCGCCAGCAGCTTTCTAGCGGGAGGGCCGGGGAATGAGCAGTTCTTC
>TRBV9|-|-|TRBJ1-1
CASSVGQGWITEAFF
TGTGCCAGCAGCGTAGGGCAGGGCTGGATAACTGAAGCTTTCTTT
>TRBV19|-|few|TRBJ2-7
CASSIEAGEAYEQYF
TGTGCCAGTAGTATAGAGGCAGGGGAAGCCTACGAGCAGTACTTC